This is a list of T cell receptor beta chains from one sample in a study of shared clonotypes between healthy human individuals. Generated by immunoSEQ multiplex PCR, the TCRdb table keeps only in-frame clones and is missing some. The data show over 2,000,000 clones, with 93% seen just once and more than 1.5% held by the top ten. Sequencing was done on a sample of naive CD8+ T cells from PBMCs. The receptor set was obtained from a young man in good health. Some clones in this sample may be carry-over from other donors' samples. Both conserved end residues are part of each CDR3. A D gene is named only where the DNA matches it firmly. Some rows have no size entry. The others give once, few or many, or a class for an expanded clone.

size	V	D	J	CDR3	DNA
-	TRBV7-9	TRBD1	TRBJ2-7	CASSATGGWYEQYF	TGTGCCAGCAGCGCGACAGGGGGCTGGTACGAGCAGTACTTC
-	TRBV9	-	TRBJ2-3	CASSVGGADTQYF	TGTGCCAGCAGCGTAGGAGGCGCGGATACGCAGTATTTT
once	TRBV27	-	TRBJ2-7	CASSPPAAYEQYF	TGTGCCAGCAGCCCCCCGGCAGCCTACGAGCAGTACTTC
-	TRBV21-1	-	TRBJ2-3	CASSQRAGGTDTQYF	TGTGCCAGCAGCCAAAGGGCGGGAGGCACAGATACGCAGTATTTT
-	TRBV28	TRBD1	TRBJ1-6	CASSWTGSINSPLHF	TGTGCCAGCAGTTGGACAGGGAGCATCAATTCACCCCTCCACTTT
-	TRBV21-1	-	TRBJ1-5	CASSKGGNNQPQHF	TGTGCCAGCAGCAAAGGGGGAAACAATCAGCCCCAGCATTTT
-	TRBV7-8	TRBD1	TRBJ2-3	CASSPRTGRPTQYF	TGTGCCAGCAGCCCCCGGACAGGGCGCCCTACGCAGTATTTT
-	TRBV5-4	-	TRBJ2-7	CASSLGTSPVPYEQYF	TGTGCCAGCAGCTTGGGTACTAGCCCCGTACCCTACGAGCAGTACTTC
once	TRBV19	-	TRBJ2-3	CASSNKDTQYF	TGTGCCAGTAGTAACAAGGATACGCAGTATTTT
-	TRBV4-1	-	TRBJ2-7	CASSQATGTYEQYF	TGCGCCAGCAGCCAAGCGACAGGTACCTACGAGCAGTACTTC
-	TRBV4-1	TRBD2	TRBJ2-7	CASSQVGGLAVYEQYF	TGCGCCAGCAGCCAAGTCGGGGGACTAGCGGTGTACGAGCAGTACTTC
-	TRBV27	TRBD2	TRBJ2-7	CASSLLGGYYEQYF	TGTGCCAGCAGTTTACTCGGGGGGTACTACGAGCAGTACTTC
-	TRBV28	TRBD2	TRBJ2-7	CASSIPTSGGPYEQYF	TGTGCCAGCAGTATCCCGACTAGCGGGGGTCCCTACGAGCAGTACTTC
-	TRBV27	-	TRBJ1-5	CASSFAGLNQPQHF	TGTGCCAGCAGTTTTGCCGGCCTGAATCAGCCCCAGCATTTT
-	TRBV7-6	TRBD2	TRBJ2-4	CASSIDPGLENIQYF	TGTGCCAGCAGCATTGATCCGGGACTAGAAAACATTCAGTACTTC
-	TRBV25-1	-	TRBJ1-1	CASSVSNTEAFF	TGTGCCAGCAGTGTAAGTAACACTGAAGCTTTCTTT
-	TRBV2	-	TRBJ1-1	CASSAQPRQNTEAFF	TGTGCCAGCAGTGCCCAACCCCGACAGAACACTGAAGCTTTCTTT
-	TRBV11-2	-	TRBJ2-1	CASSLVFSRDEQFF	TGTGCCAGCAGCTTAGTTTTTAGCCGGGATGAGCAGTTCTTC
-	TRBV5-1	-	TRBJ2-5	CASSLVGNNQETQYF	TGCGCCAGCAGCTTGGTAGGCAACAACCAAGAGACCCAGTACTTC
-	TRBV6-1	-	TRBJ2-7	CASSEDDGLISYEQYF	TGTGCCAGCAGTGAAGACGACGGCCTCATCTCCTACGAGCAGTACTTC
-	TRBV11-2	-	TRBJ2-3	CASSSGQGTQYF	TGTGCCAGCAGCTCCGGTCAGGGAACGCAGTATTTT
-	TRBV2	TRBD1	TRBJ1-5	CASSVGQGFNQPQHF	TGTGCCAGCAGTGTTGGACAGGGGTTCAATCAGCCCCAGCATTTT
-	TRBV4-3	TRBD1	TRBJ2-1	CASSQEWTGVNEQFF	TGCGCCAGCAGCCAAGAGTGGACAGGGGTCAATGAGCAGTTCTTC
-	TRBV27	-	TRBJ2-7	CASSLRDNRYEQYF	TGTGCCAGCAGTTTGAGGGATAATCGCTACGAGCAGTACTTC
-	TRBV4-1	TRBD1	TRBJ2-2	CASSLPREGQGFPGELFF	TGCGCCAGCAGCCTCCCCCGTGAAGGACAGGGGTTTCCGGGGGAGCTGTTTTTT
-	TRBV5-5	TRBD1	TRBJ2-7	CASSLQTGAMREQYF	TGTGCCAGCAGCCTACAGACAGGGGCGATGCGGGAGCAGTACTTC
-	TRBV15	-	TRBJ2-7	CATSRGRATYEQYF	TGTGCCACCAGCAGAGGCAGGGCAACCTACGAGCAGTACTTC
-	TRBV28	-	TRBJ1-2	CASSFRGNYGYTF	TGTGCCAGCAGTTTCCGCGGAAACTATGGCTACACCTTC
-	TRBV28	-	TRBJ1-1	CASSLLFENTEAFF	TGTGCCAGCAGTCTGTTATTCGAGAACACTGAAGCTTTCTTT
-	TRBV9	-	TRBJ2-2	CASSVAGGWNGELFF	TGTGCCAGCAGCGTAGCGGGGGGCTGGAACGGGGAGCTGTTTTTT
-	TRBV11-2	-	TRBJ1-4	CASSHRVRNEKLFF	TGTGCCAGCAGCCACAGGGTGAGGAATGAAAAACTGTTTTTT
-	TRBV9	TRBD2	TRBJ2-1	CASSSSGSKNNEQFF	TGTGCCAGCAGCTCTAGCGGGAGTAAGAACAATGAGCAGTTCTTC
-	TRBV7-9	TRBD1	TRBJ1-3	CASSLGDRPYSGNTIYF	TGTGCCAGCAGCTTAGGGGACAGGCCATACTCTGGAAACACCATATATTTT
-	TRBV27	-	TRBJ1-5	CASSFGGPQPQHF	TGTGCCAGCAGTTTCGGGGGGCCTCAGCCCCAGCATTTT
-	TRBV7-2	TRBD2	TRBJ2-1	CASSLWTSGPYNEQFF	TGTGCCAGCAGCCTCTGGACTAGCGGGCCCTACAATGAGCAGTTCTTC
-	TRBV9	-	TRBJ1-2	CASSGAGVTWGYTF	TGTGCCAGCAGCGGGGCCGGGGTGACCTGGGGCTACACCTTC
-	TRBV7-2	-	TRBJ1-5	CASSLTIYSNQPQHF	TGTGCCAGCAGCTTAACCATTTATAGCAATCAGCCCCAGCATTTT
-	TRBV7-2	-	TRBJ1-2	CASSLEGQLLGGYTF	TGTGCCAGCAGCTTAGAGGGACAACTCCTAGGTGGCTACACCTTC
-	TRBV13	TRBD2	TRBJ2-7	CASSSGLAGVEQYF	TGTGCCAGCAGCTCCGGACTAGCGGGAGTCGAGCAGTACTTC
-	TRBV18	-	TRBJ2-3	CASSPQDFSDTQYF	TGTGCCAGCTCACCACAGGACTTCTCAGATACGCAGTATTTT
-	TRBV28	-	TRBJ1-2	CASSLPREEGHYGYTF	TGTGCCAGCAGTCTCCCCAGGGAGGAGGGTCACTATGGCTACACCTTC
once	TRBV28	-	TRBJ1-2	CASSLVTGTYGYTF	TGTGCCAGCAGTTTGGTTACGGGAACCTATGGCTACACCTTC
once	TRBV27	-	TRBJ2-3	CASNMVRSTDTQYF	TGTGCCAGCAACATGGTCCGAAGCACAGATACGCAGTATTTT
-	TRBV6-1	TRBD1	TRBJ1-1	CASSPRGRRNTEAFF	TGTGCCAGCAGCCCCAGGGGGCGAAGAAACACTGAAGCTTTCTTT
-	TRBV29-1	TRBD1	TRBJ1-4	CSVEITGQGRRGLFF	TGCAGCGTTGAAATTACGGGACAGGGGCGGAGGGGACTGTTTTTT
-	TRBV7-9	-	TRBJ2-1	CASSPRDTRYRGEQFF	TGTGCCAGCAGCCCACGGGACACCCGGTATAGGGGTGAGCAGTTCTTC
-	TRBV27	-	TRBJ2-7	CASSSLEGFHEQYF	TGTGCCAGCAGTTCCCTCGAGGGGTTTCACGAGCAGTACTTC
-	TRBV19	-	TRBJ2-1	CASSSFSGSYYNEQFF	TGTGCCAGTAGCTCGTTTAGCGGCAGTTACTACAATGAGCAGTTCTTC
-	TRBV19	-	TRBJ2-7	CASSTAESYEQYF	TGTGCCAGTAGTACGGCAGAATCCTACGAGCAGTACTTC
-	TRBV6-1	-	TRBJ2-3	CASWLRGATTDTQYF	TGTGCCAGCTGGCTTCGGGGGGCGACCACAGATACGCAGTATTTT
once	TRBV6-5	-	TRBJ2-2	CASSTTGELFF	TGTGCCAGCAGCACGACCGGGGAGCTGTTTTTT
-	TRBV28	TRBD2	TRBJ2-7	CASSFTSTSGAFKVSEQYF	TGTGCCAGCAGTTTCACCTCGACTAGCGGTGCTTTTAAGGTCTCCGAGCAGTACTTC
once	TRBV27	TRBD2	TRBJ2-2	CASSLRGMRLATTGELFF	TGTGCCAGCAGTTTACGCGGAATGAGACTAGCAACTACCGGGGAGCTGTTTTTT